A single T cell receptor (beta chain) is shown here with its context. The sample is drawn from a study of blood T cell repertoires in COVID-19. Study in general: The United States, Italy and Spain provided the acute and convalescent COVID-19 samples.

This table comes from immunoSEQ multiplex PCR, and its TCRdb copy is limited to in-frame clones, with some not included. The sample yields almost 250,000 clones, around 90% seen once. Trimming removed 4 bases from V and 3 bases from J; junction bases left unmatched: 5. In germline, CDR1 is MNHEY, CDR2 SVGAGI. The CDR3 sequence is 16 residues long. The rearrangement links TRBV6-5 to TRBJ1-5, with TRBD1 matching 11 bases. This receptor was obtained from a woman aged 45-59 years who had recovered from COVID-19. Sequencing used PBMCs or T cells enriched from blood (not recorded which). The CDR3 sequence: CASSSRTGGINQPQHF. The CDR3 nucleotides read TGTGCCAGCAGTTCCCGGACAGGGGGCATCAATCAGCCCCAGCATTTT.